This TCR beta chain emerged from a study of OX40 agonist ivuxolimab in advanced cancers. Whole-study results and caveats: Also showing low normalized T-cell clonal expansion were some of the nonresponders. The study did not work out the antigen specificity of the expanded peripheral T cells.

The V gene's germline CDR1 is GTSNPN and CDR2 SVGIG (reference sequence). Trimming left V 3 bases short and J 4 bases short, with 15 bases between. The CDR3 is 14 residues long. Clones were read by immunoSEQ multiplex PCR, and TCRdb kept only the in-frame ones, dropping some. The sample has 82,000 or so clones; 92% are singletons. This clone was counted once. Its antigen remains unknown. Peripheral blood came from all dose cohorts at three timepoints. The sample consisted of CD4+ or CD8+ T cells sorted from blood, taken in a trial of the OX40 agonist ivuxolimab. The receptor was derived from an adult with an advanced solid tumor such as melanoma, head and neck, liver or kidney cancer. V usage is TRBV30 and J usage is TRBJ1-1; D unresolved. The CDR3 sequence: CAWRTLSGSTEAFF. The CDR3, as DNA: TGTGCCTGGAGGACCTTGTCGGGAAGCACTGAAGCTTTCTTT.